Sequencing of this T cell receptor beta chain was carried out in a study of shared clonotypes between healthy human individuals. Naive CD4+ cells were CD45RA-selected; the remaining cells were memory. Study findings and constraints: Even with large depth, rarefaction showed that sorted-subset sequencing was incomplete.

In this sample, this clone turned up once. Its antigen is currently unknown. Genomic DNA belonging to each subset was distributed in equal measure over several immunoSEQ plates. Only in-frame clones appear in the TCRdb table, and some are missing; sequencing was by immunoSEQ multiplex PCR. The data show roughly 2 million clones, with approximately 94% seen just once and roughly 0.13% held by the top ten. This CDR3 spans 15 amino acids. From germline, CDR1 is LNHDA and CDR2 SQIVND (reference sequence). Trimming took 8 bases from V and 2 from J, leaving 19 bases between them. The sample comprised naive CD4+ T cells sorted from blood. Indicated subset: CD45RA+ positively selected. The V and J genes are TRBV19 and TRBJ2-7; D is perhaps TRBD1 or TRBD2 (5 bases each). The sequence was collected from a man aged 18 to 30 in good health. CDR3 loop: CASSLAGAVTYEQYF. CDR3 DNA: TGTGCCAGTTCACTCGCCGGGGCGGTGACCTACGAGCAGTACTTC. The complete variable domain, with remaining parts taken from reference TRBV19 and TRBJ2-7, reads DGGITQSPKYLFRKEGQNVTLSCEQNLNHDAMYWYRQDPGQGLRLIYYSQIVNDFQKGDIAEGYSVSREKKESFPLTVTSAQKNPTAFYLCASSLAGAVTYEQYFGPGTRLTVT.